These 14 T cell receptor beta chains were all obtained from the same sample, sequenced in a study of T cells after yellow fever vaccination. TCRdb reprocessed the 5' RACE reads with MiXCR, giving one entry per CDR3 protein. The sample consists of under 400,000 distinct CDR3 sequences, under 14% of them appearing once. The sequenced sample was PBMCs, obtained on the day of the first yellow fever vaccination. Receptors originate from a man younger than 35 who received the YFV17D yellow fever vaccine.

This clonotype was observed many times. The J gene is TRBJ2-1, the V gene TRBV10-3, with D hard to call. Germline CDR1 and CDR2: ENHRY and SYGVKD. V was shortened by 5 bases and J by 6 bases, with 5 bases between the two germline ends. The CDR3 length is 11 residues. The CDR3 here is CAISSRNEQFF. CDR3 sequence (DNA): TGTGCCATCAGTAGTCGCAATGAGCAGTTCTTC.

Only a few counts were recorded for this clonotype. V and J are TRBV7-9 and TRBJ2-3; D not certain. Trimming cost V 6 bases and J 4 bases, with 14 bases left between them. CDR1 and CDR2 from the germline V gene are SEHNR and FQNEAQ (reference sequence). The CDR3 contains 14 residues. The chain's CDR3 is CASSRIGFSDTQYF. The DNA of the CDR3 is TGTGCCAGCAGTCGAATAGGATTTTCAGATACGCAGTATTTT.

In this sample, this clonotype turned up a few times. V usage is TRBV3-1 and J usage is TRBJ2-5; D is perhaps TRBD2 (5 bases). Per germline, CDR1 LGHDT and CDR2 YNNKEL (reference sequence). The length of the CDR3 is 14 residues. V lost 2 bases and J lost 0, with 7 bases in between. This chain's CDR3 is CASSQSGHQETQYF. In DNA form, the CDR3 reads TGTGCCAGCAGCCAAAGCGGCCACCAAGAGACCCAGTACTTC.

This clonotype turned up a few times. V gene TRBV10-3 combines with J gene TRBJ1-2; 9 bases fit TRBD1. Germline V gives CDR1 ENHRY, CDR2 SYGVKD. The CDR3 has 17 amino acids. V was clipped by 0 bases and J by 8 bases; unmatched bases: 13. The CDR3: CAISESHRTGDREGYTF. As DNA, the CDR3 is TGTGCCATCAGTGAGTCGCATAGGACAGGGGATCGAGAAGGCTACACCTTC.

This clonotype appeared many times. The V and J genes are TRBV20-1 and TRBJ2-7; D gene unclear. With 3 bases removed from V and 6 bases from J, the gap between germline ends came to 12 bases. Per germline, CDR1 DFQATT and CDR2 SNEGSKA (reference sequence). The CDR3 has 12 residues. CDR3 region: CSASWQTGEQYF. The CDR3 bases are TGCAGTGCTAGCTGGCAAACCGGCGAGCAGTACTTC.

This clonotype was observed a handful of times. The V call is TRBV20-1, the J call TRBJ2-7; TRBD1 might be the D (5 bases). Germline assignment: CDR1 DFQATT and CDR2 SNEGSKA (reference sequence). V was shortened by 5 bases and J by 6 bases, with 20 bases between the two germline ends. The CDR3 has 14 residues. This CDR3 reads CSAPDPQGMSEQYV. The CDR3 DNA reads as TGCAGTGCTCCGGATCCCCAGGGAATGAGCGAGCAGTACGTC.

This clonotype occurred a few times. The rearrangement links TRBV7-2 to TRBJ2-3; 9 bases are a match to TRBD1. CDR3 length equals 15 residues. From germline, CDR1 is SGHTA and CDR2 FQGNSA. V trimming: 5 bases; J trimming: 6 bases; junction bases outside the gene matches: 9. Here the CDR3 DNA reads TGTGCCAGCAGCCAAACGGGGACAGGGTACGATACGCAGTATTTT. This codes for CASSQTGTGYDTQYF. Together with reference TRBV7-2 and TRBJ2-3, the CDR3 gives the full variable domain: GAGVSQSPSNKVTEKGKDVELRCDPISGHTALYWYRQSLGQGLEFLIYFQGNSAPDKSGLPSDRFSAERTGGSVSTLTIQRTQQEDSAVYLCASSQTGTGYDTQYFGPGTRLTVL.

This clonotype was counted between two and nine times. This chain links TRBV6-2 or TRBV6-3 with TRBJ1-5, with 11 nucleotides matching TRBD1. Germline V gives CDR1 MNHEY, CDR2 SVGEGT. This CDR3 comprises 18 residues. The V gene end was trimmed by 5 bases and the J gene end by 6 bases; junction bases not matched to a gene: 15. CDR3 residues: CASSHGSGQGAFFQPQHF. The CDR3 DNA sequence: TGTGCCAGCAGTCACGGCTCCGGACAGGGGGCCTTTTTTCAGCCCCAGCATTTT.

CDR3 residues: CASSWSSPVRNSPLHF. The CDR3 nucleotides are TGTGCCAGCAGTTGGAGCAGCCCGGTCCGGAATTCACCCCTCCACTTT. V gene TRBV6-5 combines with J gene TRBJ1-6; unclear D gene. The V end lost 4 bases, the J end lost 7 bases, and 17 bases lay between the germline ends. Germline-derived CDR1 and CDR2 are MNHEY and SVGAGI. The CDR3 is 16 residues long.

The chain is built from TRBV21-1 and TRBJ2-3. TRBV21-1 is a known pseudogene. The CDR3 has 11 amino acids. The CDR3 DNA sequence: TGTGCCAGCACGGTTACAGATACGCAGTATTTT. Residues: CASTVTDTQYF.

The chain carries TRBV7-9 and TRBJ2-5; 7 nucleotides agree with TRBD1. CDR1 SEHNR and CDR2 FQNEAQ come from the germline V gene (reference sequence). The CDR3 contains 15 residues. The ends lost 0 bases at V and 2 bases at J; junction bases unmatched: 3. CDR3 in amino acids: CASSLALTGQETQYF. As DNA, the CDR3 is TGTGCCAGCAGCTTAGCGCTGACAGGGCAAGAGACCCAGTACTTC. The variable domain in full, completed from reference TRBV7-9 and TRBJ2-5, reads DTGVSQNPRHKITKRGQNVTFRCDPISEHNRLYWYRQTLGQGPEFLTYFQNEAQLEKSRLLSDRFSAERPKGSFSTLEIQRTEQGDSAMYLCASSLALTGQETQYFGPGTRLLVL.

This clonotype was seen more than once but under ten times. This CDR3 reads CAVQGATEAFF. CDR3 DNA sequence: TGTGCCGTCCAGGGGGCTACTGAAGCTTTCTTT. This chain links TRBV6-2 or TRBV6-3 with TRBJ1-1, with TRBD1 matching over 8 bases. V lost 11 bases and J lost 5; bases outside the gene matches: 4. In germline, CDR1 is MNHEY, CDR2 SVGEGT. This CDR3 is built from 11 residues.

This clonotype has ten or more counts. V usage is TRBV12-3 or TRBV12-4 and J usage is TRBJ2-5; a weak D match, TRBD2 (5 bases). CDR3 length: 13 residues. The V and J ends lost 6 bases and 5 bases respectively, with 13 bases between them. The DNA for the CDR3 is TGTGCCAGCAGCCGGGCCGGCGGGGAGACCCAGTACTTC. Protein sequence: CASSRAGGETQYF.

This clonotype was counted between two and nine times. CDR3 nucleotide sequence: TGCGCCAGCAGCCAAGATTTGGGAAGGTACGGGACGCAGTATTTT. Translated, it gives CASSQDLGRYGTQYF. V usage is TRBV4-1 and J usage is TRBJ2-3; D is uncertain. The germline V gene encodes CDR1 MGHRA and CDR2 YSYEKL. Trimming took off 0 bases at V and 9 bases at J, with 16 bases between the two ends. This CDR3 spans 15 amino acids.